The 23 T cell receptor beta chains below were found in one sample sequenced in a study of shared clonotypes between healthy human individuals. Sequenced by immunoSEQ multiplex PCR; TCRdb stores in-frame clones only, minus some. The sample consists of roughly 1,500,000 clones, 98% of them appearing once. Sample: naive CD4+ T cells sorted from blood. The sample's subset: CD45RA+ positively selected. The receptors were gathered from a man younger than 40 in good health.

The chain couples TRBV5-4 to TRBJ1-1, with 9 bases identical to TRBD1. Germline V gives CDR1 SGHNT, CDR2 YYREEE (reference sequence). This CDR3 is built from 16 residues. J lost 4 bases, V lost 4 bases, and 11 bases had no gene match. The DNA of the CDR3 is TGTGCCAGCAGCGGACGGACGGACAGGGGATCCACTGAAGCTTTCTTT. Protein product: CASSGRTDRGSTEAFF. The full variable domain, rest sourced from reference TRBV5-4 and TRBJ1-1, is ETGVTQSPTHLIKTRGQQVTLRCSSQSGHNTVSWYQQALGQGPQFIFQYYREEENGRGNFPPRFSGLQFPNYSSELNVNALELDDSALYLCASSGRTDRGSTEAFFGQGTRLTVV.

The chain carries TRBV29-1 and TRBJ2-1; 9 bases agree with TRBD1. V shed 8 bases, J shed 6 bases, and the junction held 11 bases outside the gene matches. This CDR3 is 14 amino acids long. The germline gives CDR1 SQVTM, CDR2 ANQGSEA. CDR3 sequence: CSITRDRAVNEQFF. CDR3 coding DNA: TGCAGCATCACGAGGGACAGGGCGGTCAATGAGCAGTTCTTC.

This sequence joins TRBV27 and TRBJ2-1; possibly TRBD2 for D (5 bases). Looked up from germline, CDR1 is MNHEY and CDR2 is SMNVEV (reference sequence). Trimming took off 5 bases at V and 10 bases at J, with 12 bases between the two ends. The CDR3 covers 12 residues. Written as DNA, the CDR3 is TGTGCCAGCAGTCCCCTCGAGGGAGAGCAGTTCTTC. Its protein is CASSPLEGEQFF.

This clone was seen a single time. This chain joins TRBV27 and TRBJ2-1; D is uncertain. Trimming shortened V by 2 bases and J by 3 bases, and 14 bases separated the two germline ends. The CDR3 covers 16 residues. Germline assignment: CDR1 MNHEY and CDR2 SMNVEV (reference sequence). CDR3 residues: CASSLRPPENYNEQFF. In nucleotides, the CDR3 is TGTGCCAGCAGTTTAAGACCCCCCGAGAACTACAATGAGCAGTTCTTC.

CDR3 DNA: TGCGCCAGCAGCCGACCGGCCCGGGTCGCTAATGAAAAACTGTTTTTT. It codes for CASSRPARVANEKLFF. The gene calls are TRBV4-3 and TRBJ1-4, with D unresolved. CDR3 length: 16 residues. Germline lookup yields CDR1 LGHNA and CDR2 YSLEER. Trimming removed 4 bases at V and 3 bases at J, with 15 bases between.

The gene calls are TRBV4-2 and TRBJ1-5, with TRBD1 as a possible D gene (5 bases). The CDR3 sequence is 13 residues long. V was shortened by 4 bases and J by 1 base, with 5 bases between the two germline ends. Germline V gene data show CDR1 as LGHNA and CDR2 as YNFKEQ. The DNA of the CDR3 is TGTGCCAGCAGCCGGGACAGCAATCAGCCCCAGCATTTT. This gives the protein CASSRDSNQPQHF.

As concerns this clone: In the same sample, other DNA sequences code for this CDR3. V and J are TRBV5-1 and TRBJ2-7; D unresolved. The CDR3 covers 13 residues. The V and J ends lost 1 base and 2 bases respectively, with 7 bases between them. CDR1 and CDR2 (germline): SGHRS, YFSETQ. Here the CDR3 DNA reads TGCGCCAGCAGCTTGCGGACGGCCTACGAGCAGTACTTC. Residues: CASSLRTAYEQYF. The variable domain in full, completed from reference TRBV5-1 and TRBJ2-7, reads KAGVTQTPRYLIKTRGQQVTLSCSPISGHRSVSWYQQTPGQGLQFLFEYFSETQRNKGNFPGRFSGRQFSNSRSEMNVSTLELGDSALYLCASSLRTAYEQYFGPGTRLTVT.

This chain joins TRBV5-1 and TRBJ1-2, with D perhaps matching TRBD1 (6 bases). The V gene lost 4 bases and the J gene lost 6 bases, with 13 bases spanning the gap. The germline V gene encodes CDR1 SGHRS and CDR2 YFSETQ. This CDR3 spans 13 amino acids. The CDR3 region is CASSPEGGDGYTF. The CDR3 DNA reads TGCGCCAGCAGCCCGGAGGGGGGGGATGGCTACACCTTC.

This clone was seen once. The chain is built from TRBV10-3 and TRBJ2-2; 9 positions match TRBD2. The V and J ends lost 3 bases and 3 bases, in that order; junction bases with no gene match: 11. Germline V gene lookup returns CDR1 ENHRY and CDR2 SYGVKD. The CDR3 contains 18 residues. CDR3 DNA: TGTGCCATCAGTGAAGATAGCGGGAGAATTGTAGACACCGGGGAGCTGTTTTTT. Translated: CAISEDSGRIVDTGELFF.

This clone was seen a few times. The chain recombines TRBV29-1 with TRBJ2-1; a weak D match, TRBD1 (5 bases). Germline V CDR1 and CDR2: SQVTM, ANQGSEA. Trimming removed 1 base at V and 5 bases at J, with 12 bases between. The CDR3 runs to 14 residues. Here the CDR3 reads CSVEASQGDNEQFF. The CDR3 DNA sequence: TGCAGCGTTGAAGCATCACAAGGGGACAATGAGCAGTTCTTC.

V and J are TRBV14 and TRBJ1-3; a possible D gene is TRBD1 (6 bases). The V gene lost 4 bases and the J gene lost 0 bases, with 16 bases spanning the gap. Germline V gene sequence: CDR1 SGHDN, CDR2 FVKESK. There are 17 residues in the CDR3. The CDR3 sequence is CASSLTRGSSSGNTIYF. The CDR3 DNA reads TGTGCCAGCAGCCTCACCAGGGGCTCGAGCTCTGGAAACACCATATATTTT.

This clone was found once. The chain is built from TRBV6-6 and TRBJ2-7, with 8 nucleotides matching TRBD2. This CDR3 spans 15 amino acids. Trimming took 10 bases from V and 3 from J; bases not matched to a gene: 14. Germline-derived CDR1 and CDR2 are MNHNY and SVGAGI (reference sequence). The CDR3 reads CATRGGGFGIYEQYF. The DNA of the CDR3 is TGTGCCACACGGGGGGGCGGATTTGGTATCTACGAGCAGTACTTC.

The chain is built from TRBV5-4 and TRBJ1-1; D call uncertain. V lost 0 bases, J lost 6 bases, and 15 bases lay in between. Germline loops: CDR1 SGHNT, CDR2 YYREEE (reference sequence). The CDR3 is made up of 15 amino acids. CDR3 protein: CASSLARTHVPEAFF. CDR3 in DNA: TGTGCCAGCAGCTTGGCCAGGACCCATGTCCCTGAAGCTTTCTTT.

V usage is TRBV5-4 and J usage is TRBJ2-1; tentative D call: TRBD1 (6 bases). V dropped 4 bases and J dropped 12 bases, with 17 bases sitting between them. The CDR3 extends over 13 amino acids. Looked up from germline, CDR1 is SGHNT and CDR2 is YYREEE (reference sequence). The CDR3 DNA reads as TGTGCCAGCAGCCCTGGTCGGGACAATCGGCAGTTCTTC. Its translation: CASSPGRDNRQFF.

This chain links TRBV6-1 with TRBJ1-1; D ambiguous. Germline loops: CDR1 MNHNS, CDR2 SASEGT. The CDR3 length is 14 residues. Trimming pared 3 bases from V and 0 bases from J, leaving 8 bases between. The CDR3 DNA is TGTGCCAGCAGTGAGATCAGGCTGAACACTGAAGCTTTCTTT. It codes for CASSEIRLNTEAFF.

For the CDR3, the DNA is TGTGCCAGTAGTAGGGACAGACATCAGCCCCAGCATTTT. It yields the protein CASSRDRHQPQHF. The chain is built from TRBV19 and TRBJ1-5; TRBD1 agrees at 7 bases. Germline CDR1 and CDR2: LNHDA and SQIVND (reference sequence). The CDR3 has 13 residues. Trimming removed 4 bases from V and 5 bases from J; junction bases left unmatched: 2. The variable domain in full, with the rest retrieved from reference TRBV19 and TRBJ1-5, is DGGITQSPKYLFRKEGQNVTLSCEQNLNHDAMYWYRQDPGQGLRLIYYSQIVNDFQKGDIAEGYSVSREKKESFPLTVTSAQKNPTAFYLCASSRDRHQPQHFGDGTRLSIL.

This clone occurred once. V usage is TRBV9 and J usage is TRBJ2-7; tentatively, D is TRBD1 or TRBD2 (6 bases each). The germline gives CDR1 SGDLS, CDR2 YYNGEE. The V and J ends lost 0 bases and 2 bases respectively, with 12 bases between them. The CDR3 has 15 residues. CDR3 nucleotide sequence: TGTGCCAGCAGCGTAGCCGGGGGCGCCCCCTACGAGCAGTACTTC. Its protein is CASSVAGGAPYEQYF.

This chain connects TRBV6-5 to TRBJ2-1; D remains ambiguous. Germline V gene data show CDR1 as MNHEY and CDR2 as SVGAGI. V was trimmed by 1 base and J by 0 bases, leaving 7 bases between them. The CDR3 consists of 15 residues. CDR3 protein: CASSYYPNSYNEQFF. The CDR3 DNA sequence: TGTGCCAGCAGTTACTACCCGAACTCCTACAATGAGCAGTTCTTC.

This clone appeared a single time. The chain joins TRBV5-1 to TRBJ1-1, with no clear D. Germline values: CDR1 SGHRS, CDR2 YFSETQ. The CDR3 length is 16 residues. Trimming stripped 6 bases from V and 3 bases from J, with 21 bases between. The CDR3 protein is CASKKPRSNVDTEAFF. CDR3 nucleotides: TGCGCCAGCAAAAAACCTCGGAGTAATGTAGACACTGAAGCTTTCTTT.

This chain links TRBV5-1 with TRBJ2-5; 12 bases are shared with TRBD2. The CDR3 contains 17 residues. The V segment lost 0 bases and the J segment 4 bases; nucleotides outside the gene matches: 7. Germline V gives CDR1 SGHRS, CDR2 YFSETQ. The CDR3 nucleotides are TGCGCCAGCAGCTTGGGTCCTAGCGGGAGGGTCTCAGAGACCCAGTACTTC. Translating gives CASSLGPSGRVSETQYF. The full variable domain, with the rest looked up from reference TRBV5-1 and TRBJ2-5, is KAGVTQTPRYLIKTRGQQVTLSCSPISGHRSVSWYQQTPGQGLQFLFEYFSETQRNKGNFPGRFSGRQFSNSRSEMNVSTLELGDSALYLCASSLGPSGRVSETQYFGPGTRLLVL.

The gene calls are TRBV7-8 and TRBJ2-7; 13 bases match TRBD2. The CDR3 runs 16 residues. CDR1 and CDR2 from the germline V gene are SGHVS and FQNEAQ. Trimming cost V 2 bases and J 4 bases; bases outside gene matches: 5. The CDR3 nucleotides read TGTGCCAGCAGCTTACCGGGACTAGCGGGACAGTACGAGCAGTACTTC. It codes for CASSLPGLAGQYEQYF.

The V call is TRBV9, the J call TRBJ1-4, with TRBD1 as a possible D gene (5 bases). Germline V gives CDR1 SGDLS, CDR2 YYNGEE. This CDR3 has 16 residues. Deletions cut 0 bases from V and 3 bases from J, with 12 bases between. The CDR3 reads CASSVGGAAANEKLFF. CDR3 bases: TGTGCCAGCAGCGTAGGGGGCGCAGCGGCTAATGAAAAACTGTTTTTT. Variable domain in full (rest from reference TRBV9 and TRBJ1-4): DSGVTQTPKHLITATGQRVTLRCSPRSGDLSVYWYQQSLDQGLQFLIQYYNGEERAKGNILERFSAQQFPDLHSELNLSSLELGDSALYFCASSVGGAAANEKLFFGSGTQLSVL.

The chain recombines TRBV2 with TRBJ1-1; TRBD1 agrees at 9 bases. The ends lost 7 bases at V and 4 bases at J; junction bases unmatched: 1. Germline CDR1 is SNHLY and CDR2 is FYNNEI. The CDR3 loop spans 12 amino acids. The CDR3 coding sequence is TGTGCCAGCAAACAGGGGGCCACTGAAGCTTTCTTT. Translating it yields CASKQGATEAFF.